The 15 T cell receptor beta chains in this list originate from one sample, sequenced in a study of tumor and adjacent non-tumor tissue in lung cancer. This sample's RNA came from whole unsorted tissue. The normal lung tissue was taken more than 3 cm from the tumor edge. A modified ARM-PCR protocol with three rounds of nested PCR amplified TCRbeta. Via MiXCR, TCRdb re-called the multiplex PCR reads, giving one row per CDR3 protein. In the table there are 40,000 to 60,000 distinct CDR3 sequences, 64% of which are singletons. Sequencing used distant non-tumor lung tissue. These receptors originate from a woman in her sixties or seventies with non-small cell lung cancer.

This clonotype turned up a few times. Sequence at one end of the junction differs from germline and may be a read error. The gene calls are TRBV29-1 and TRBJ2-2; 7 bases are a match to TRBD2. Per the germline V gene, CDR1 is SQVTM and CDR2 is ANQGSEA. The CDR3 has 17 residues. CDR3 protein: CSVQGGGSGTNAGGLFF. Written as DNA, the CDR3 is TGCAGCGTCCAAGGTGGGGGGAGCGGGACGAACGCCGGGGGGCTGTTTTTT.

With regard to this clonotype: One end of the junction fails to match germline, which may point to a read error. The CDR3 DNA reads TGTGTCAGCAGCCAAGAATGGACTAACGGGAGAAAGGGTGCCTTTTTCGATATGCAGTATTTT. Its protein product is CVSSQEWTNGRKGAFFDMQYF. The genes are TRBV4-2 and TRBJ2-3; TRBD2 might be the D (6 bases). Germline CDR1 and CDR2: LGHNA and YNFKEQ. The CDR3 covers 21 residues.

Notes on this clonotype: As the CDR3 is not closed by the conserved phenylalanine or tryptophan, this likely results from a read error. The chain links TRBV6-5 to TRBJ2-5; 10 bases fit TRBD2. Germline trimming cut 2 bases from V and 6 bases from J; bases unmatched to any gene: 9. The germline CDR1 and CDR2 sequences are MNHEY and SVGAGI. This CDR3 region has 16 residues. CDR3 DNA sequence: TGTGCCAGCAGTTACCCAGAGCGGGAGGGGGGAAAGACCCAGTACTAC. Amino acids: CASSYPEREGGKTQYY.

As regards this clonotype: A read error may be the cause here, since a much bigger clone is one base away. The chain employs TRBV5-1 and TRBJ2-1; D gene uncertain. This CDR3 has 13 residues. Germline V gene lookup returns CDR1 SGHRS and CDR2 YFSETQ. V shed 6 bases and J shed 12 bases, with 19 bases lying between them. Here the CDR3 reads CASTPDGFGGQFF. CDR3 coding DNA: TGCGCCAGCACCCCGGACGGCTTCGGTGGGCAGTTCTTC.

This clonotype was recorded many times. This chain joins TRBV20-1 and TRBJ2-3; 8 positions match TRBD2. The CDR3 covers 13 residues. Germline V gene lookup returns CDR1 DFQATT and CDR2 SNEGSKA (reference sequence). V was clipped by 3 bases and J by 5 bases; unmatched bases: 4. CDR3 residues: CSARPTSVDTQYF. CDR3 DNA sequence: TGCAGTGCTAGGCCGACTAGCGTAGATACGCAGTATTTT.

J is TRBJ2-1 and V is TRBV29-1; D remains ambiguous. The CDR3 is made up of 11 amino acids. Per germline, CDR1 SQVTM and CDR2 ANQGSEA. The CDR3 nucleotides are TGCGGCAGAGGACGGGCAGATGAGCAGTTCTTC. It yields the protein CGRGRADEQFF.

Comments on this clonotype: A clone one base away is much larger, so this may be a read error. The CDR3 is CASSAYSSPLHF. CDR3 bases: TGTGCCAGCAGCGCATACTCTTCACCCCTCCACTTT. The chain is built from TRBV5-6 and TRBJ1-6; no clear D. Germline values: CDR1 SGHDT, CDR2 YYEEEE. V was shortened by 4 bases and J by 9 bases, with 8 bases between the two germline ends. This CDR3 is 12 amino acids long. Variable domain in full (rest from reference TRBV5-6 and TRBJ1-6): DAGVTQSPTHLIKTRGQQVTLRCSPKSGHDTVSWYQQALGQGPQFIFQYYEEEERQRGNFPDRFSGHQFPNYSSELNVNALLLGDSALYLCASSAYSSPLHFGNGTRLTVT.

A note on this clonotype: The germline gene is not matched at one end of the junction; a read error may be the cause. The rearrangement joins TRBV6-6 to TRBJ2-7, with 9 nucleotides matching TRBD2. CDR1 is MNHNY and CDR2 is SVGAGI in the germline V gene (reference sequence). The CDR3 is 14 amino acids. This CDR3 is CASTFSGGSYEQYF. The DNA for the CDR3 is TGTGCCAGCACCTTTAGCGGGGGATCCTACGAGCAATACTTC.

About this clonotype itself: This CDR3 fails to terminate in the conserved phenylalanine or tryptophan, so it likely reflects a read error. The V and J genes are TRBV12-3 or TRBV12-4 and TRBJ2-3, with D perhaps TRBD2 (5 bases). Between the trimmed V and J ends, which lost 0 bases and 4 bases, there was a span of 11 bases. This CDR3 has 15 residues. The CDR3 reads CASSLAGVCPDTQYL. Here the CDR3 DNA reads TGTGCCAGCAGTTTAGCGGGAGTCTGCCCAGATACGCAGTATCTT.

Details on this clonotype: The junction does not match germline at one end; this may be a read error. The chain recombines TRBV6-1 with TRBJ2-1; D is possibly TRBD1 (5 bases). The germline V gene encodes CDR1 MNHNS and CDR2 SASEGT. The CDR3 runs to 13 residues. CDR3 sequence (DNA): TGTGCCGGCAGGCCAGGGACCTACAATGAGCAGTTCTTC. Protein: CAGRPGTYNEQFF.

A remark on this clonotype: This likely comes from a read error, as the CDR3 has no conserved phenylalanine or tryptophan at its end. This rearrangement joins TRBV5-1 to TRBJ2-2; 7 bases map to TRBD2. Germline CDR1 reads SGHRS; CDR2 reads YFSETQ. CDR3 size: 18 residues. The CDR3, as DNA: TGCGCCAGCAGCCTCCCAGTGGAACTAGCGATGAACACCGGGGGGCTGTTTTAT. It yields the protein CASSLPVELAMNTGGLFY.

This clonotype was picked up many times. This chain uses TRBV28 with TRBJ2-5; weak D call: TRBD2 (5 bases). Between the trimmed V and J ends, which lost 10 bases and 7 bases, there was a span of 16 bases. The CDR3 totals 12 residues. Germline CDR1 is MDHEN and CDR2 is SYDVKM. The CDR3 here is CATFSAFGTQYF. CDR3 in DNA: TGTGCCACCTTTAGCGCGTTCGGGACCCAGTACTTC.

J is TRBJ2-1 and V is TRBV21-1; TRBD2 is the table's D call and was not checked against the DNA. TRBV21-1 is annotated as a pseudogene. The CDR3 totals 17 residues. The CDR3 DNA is TGTGGCAGCAGCAAACCCGCACTAGCGGGAGGGTCCAATGAGCAGTTCTTC. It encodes CGSSKPALAGGSNEQFF.

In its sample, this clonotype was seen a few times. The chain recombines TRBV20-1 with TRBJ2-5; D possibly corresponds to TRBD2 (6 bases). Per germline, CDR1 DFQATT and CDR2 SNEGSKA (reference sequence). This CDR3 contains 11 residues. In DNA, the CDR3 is TGCAGCGGGACTCTGGGGGAGACCCAGTACTTC. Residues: CSGTLGETQYF.

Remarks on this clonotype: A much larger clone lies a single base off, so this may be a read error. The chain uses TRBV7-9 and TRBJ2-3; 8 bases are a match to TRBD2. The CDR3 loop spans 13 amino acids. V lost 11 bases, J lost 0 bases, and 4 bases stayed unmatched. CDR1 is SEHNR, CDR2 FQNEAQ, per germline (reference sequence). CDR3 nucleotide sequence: TGTGCCGTGACTAGCGAAAGCACAGATACGCAGTATTTT. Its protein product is CAVTSESTDTQYF.